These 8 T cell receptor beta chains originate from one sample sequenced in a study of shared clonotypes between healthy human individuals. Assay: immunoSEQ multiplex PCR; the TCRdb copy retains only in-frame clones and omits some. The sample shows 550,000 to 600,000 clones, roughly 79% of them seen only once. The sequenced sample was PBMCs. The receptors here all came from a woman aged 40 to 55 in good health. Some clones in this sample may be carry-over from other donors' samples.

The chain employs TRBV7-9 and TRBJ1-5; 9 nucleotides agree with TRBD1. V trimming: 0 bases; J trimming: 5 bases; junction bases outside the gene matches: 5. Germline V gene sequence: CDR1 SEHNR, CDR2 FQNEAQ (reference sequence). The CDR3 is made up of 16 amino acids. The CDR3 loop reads CASSLAAGQGDQPQHF. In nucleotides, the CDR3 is TGTGCCAGCAGCTTAGCGGCGGGACAGGGAGATCAGCCCCAGCATTTT. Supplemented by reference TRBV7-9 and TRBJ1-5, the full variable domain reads DTGVSQNPRHKITKRGQNVTFRCDPISEHNRLYWYRQTLGQGPEFLTYFQNEAQLEKSRLLSDRFSAERPKGSFSTLEIQRTEQGDSAMYLCASSLAAGQGDQPQHFGDGTRLSIL.

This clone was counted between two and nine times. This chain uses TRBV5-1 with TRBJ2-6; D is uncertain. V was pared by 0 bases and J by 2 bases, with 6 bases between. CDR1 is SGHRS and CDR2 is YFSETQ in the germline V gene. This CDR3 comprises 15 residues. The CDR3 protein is CASSLGPPGANVLTF. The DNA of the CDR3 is TGCGCCAGCAGCTTGGGGCCCCCTGGGGCCAACGTCCTGACTTTC.

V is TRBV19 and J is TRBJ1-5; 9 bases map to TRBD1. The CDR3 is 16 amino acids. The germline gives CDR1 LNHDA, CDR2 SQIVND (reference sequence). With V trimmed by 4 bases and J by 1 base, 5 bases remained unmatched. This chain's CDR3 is CASSNLGQGSNQPQHF. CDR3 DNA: TGTGCCAGTAGTAACCTTGGACAGGGGAGCAATCAGCCCCAGCATTTT.

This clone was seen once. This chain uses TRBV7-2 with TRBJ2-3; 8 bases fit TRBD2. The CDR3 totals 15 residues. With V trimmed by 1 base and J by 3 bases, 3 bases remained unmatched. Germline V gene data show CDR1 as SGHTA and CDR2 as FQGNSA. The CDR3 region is CASSLVGGRTDTQYF. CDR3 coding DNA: TGTGCCAGCAGCTTAGTTGGCGGGAGGACAGATACGCAGTATTTT.

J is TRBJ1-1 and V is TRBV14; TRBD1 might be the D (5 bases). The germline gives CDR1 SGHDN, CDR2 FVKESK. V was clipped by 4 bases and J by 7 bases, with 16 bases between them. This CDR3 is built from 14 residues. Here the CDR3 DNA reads TGTGCCAGCAGCCGATCTCAGGGTTTCGGTGAAGCTTTCTTT. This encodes CASSRSQGFGEAFF.

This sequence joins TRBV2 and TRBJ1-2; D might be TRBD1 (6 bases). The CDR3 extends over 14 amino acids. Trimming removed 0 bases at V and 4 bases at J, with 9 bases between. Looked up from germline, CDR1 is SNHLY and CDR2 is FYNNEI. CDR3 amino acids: CASSEADRIYGYTF. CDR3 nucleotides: TGTGCCAGCAGTGAAGCTGACAGGATCTATGGCTACACCTTC.

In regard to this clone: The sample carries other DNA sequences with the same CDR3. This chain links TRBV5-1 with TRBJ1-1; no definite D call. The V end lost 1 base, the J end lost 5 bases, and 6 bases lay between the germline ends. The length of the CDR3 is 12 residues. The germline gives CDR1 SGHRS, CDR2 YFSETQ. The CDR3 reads CASSLPGTEAFF. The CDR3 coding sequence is TGCGCCAGCAGCTTGCCTGGGACTGAAGCTTTCTTT.

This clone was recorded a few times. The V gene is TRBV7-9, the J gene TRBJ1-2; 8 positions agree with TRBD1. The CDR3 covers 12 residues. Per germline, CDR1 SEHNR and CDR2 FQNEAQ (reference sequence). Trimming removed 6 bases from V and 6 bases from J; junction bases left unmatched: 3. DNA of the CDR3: TGTGCCAGCAGGGGGACAGGTCATGGCTACACCTTC. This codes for CASRGTGHGYTF.